This T cell receptor beta chain was identified in a study of OX40 agonist ivuxolimab in advanced cancers. The wider study: Enrollees could have had prior anti-PD-1, anti-PD-L1 or anti-CTLA-4 therapy, which approximately 40% had received.

Some clones are missing from TCRdb's copy, which holds only in-frame ones; the method was immunoSEQ multiplex PCR. The table has 90,000 or so clones, about 91% seen once. Trimming removed 5 bases from V and 6 bases from J, with 16 bases in between. The CDR3 loop spans 15 amino acids. Germline assignment: CDR1 ENHRY and CDR2 SYGVKD. Patients were ineligible given autoimmune disease history or systemic immunosuppression. Baseline, cycle 4 day 1, and cycle 7 day 1 were the blood sampling points. This clone has only a few counts. The sequence was collected from an adult with an advanced solid tumor such as melanoma, head and neck, liver or kidney cancer. The rearrangement links TRBV10-3 to TRBJ2-2; weak D call: TRBD1 (6 bases). The source material was CD4+ or CD8+ T cells sorted from blood, sampled in a trial of the OX40 agonist ivuxolimab. CDR3 nucleotides: TGTGCCATCAGTAACTTCAGGGGCCGAGCCGGGGAGCTGTTTTTT. Protein: CAISNFRGRAGELFF.